The entry below gives a single TCR beta chain sequence along with its context. These data originate in a study of cytomegalovirus exposure and HLA in healthy donors. The donors were members of the validation cohort, which comprised about 120 subjects and was separate from the first cohort of about 700 subjects. TCRdb keeps only in-frame clones here, not all; method: immunoSEQ multiplex PCR. The data contain approximately 280,000 clones, 80% to 90% of them seen just once; the ten biggest clones take up roughly 1%. Germline values: CDR1 GTSNPN, CDR2 SVGIG (reference sequence). Germline trimming cut 5 bases from V and 5 bases from J; bases unmatched to any gene: 4. This CDR3 is built from 12 residues.

The sequence was obtained from a woman between 18 and 29 years old in good health and CMV-seronegative. The sample comprised PBMCs. The chain carries TRBV30 and TRBJ1-1; TRBD1 agrees at 8 bases. As DNA, the CDR3 is TGTGCCTGGGGACAGGGCTTAACTGAAGCTTTCTTT. This encodes CAWGQGLTEAFF.